The 30 T cell receptor beta chains below were found in one sample sequenced in a study of T cell clones after liver transplantation (dated by TCRdb to between 2018 and 2021). The meaning of the sample's time point label: pre-transplant. Receptors were amplified or captured by the immunoSEQ multiplex PCR assay. TCRdb carries this immuneACCESS record with in-frame sequences only. Its versions omit some clonotypes, under half of them owing to an unresolved V gene in the studies checked, with the rest unexplained. In all, the sample holds roughly 100,000 clones, and 75% to 90% of those were seen once. 0.85% to 1% of the sample lies in the top ten. Here the sequenced sample was CD4+ T cells from blood, taken before liver transplant. The receptors derive from a human donor who received a liver transplant.

The V and J genes are TRBV5-1 and TRBJ2-2, with TRBD2 identical over 7 bases. After removal of 2 bases from V and 2 bases from J, the junction contained 3 bases not matched to a gene. The CDR3 has 15 amino acids. CDR1 is SGHRS and CDR2 is YFSETQ in the germline V gene. CDR3 amino acids: CASSLSGINTGELFF. CDR3 nucleotides: TGCGCCAGCAGCTTAAGCGGGATTAACACCGGGGAGCTGTTTTTT.

V is TRBV6-1 and J is TRBJ2-7; D call uncertain. In germline, CDR1 is MNHNS, CDR2 SASEGT. V was pared by 4 bases and J by 2 bases, with 15 bases between. The CDR3 sequence is 15 residues long. As DNA, the CDR3 is TGTGCCAGCAGTGCCTCCGGGTCTTATCCCTACGAGCAGTACTTC. Its translation: CASSASGSYPYEQYF.

The rearrangement joins TRBV5-4 to TRBJ2-3, with D possibly TRBD2 on 7 matching bases. CDR3 length: 14 residues. Germline V gene lookup returns CDR1 SGHNT and CDR2 YYREEE (reference sequence). Between the trimmed V and J ends, which lost 5 bases and 4 bases, there was a span of 14 bases. The CDR3 loop reads CASRGGGSPDTQYF. The CDR3 nucleotides read TGTGCCAGCAGAGGGGGGGGGAGTCCAGATACGCAGTATTTT.

The chain recombines TRBV28 with TRBJ2-7, with D perhaps TRBD1 (6 bases). Trimming shortened V by 8 bases and J by 2 bases, and 16 bases separated the two germline ends. The CDR3 covers 14 residues. Germline CDR1 is MDHEN and CDR2 is SYDVKM. The CDR3 spells CASQGQGSTYEQYF. CDR3 coding DNA: TGTGCCAGCCAGGGGCAGGGGTCCACCTACGAGCAGTACTTC. The variable domain in full, with the rest retrieved from reference TRBV28 and TRBJ2-7, is DVKVTQSSRYLVKRTGEKVFLECVQDMDHENMFWYRQDPGLGLRLIYFSYDVKMKEKGDIPEGYSVSREKKERFSLILESASTNQTSMYLCASQGQGSTYEQYFGPGTRLTVT.

This clone showed up just a few times. This sequence joins TRBV10-1 and TRBJ1-5, with D possibly matching TRBD1 (6 bases). The CDR3 covers 16 residues. Between the trimmed V and J ends, which lost 9 bases and 3 bases, there was a span of 21 bases. CDR1 WNHNN and CDR2 SYGVQD come from the germline V gene (reference sequence). Written as DNA, the CDR3 is TGCGCCAGTGCCCGCCAGGGGTCAGGCCTCAATCAGCCCCAGCATTTT. It translates to CASARQGSGLNQPQHF.

V gene TRBV5-1 combines with J gene TRBJ1-4; D uncertain. Per germline, CDR1 SGHRS and CDR2 YFSETQ. V was cut by 0 bases and J by 4 bases, with 10 bases left in between. The CDR3 length is 15 residues. The CDR3, as DNA: TGCGCCAGCAGCTTGGGGACTCCACGTAATGAAAAACTGTTTTTT. Protein product: CASSLGTPRNEKLFF.

The chain combines TRBV18 with TRBJ1-1; 8 bases fit TRBD1. The germline V gene has CDR1 KGHSH and CDR2 LQKENI. The V gene end was trimmed by 0 bases and the J gene end by 3 bases; junction bases not matched to a gene: 6. This CDR3 spans 16 amino acids. CDR3 in amino acids: CASSPPNRGSYTEAFF. The CDR3 coding sequence is TGTGCCAGCTCACCACCGAACAGGGGGTCCTACACTGAAGCTTTCTTT.

The chain combines TRBV27 with TRBJ2-3, with D perhaps TRBD2 (5 bases). Trimming removed 5 bases from V and 7 bases from J, with 10 bases in between. Germline V gives CDR1 MNHEY, CDR2 SMNVEV (reference sequence). CDR3 length equals 12 residues. The CDR3 loop is CASSTRGYTQYF. The CDR3, as DNA: TGTGCCAGCAGTACCCGGGGTTATACGCAGTATTTT.

The J gene is TRBJ2-5, the V gene TRBV5-5, with TRBD2 matching 10 bases. The J call could be wrong; TRBJ2-7 is a better fit for the DNA end. The CDR3 spans 15 residues. CDR1 and CDR2 from the germline V gene are SGHKS and YYEKEE (reference sequence). This CDR3 is CASRVGLAVPYEQYF. Here the CDR3 DNA reads TGTGCCAGCAGAGTTGGACTAGCGGTTCCCTACGAGCAGTACTTC.

In its sample, this clone was seen a few times. The chain uses TRBV7-3 and TRBJ1-1; 8 positions match TRBD1. Germline CDR1 SGHTA, CDR2 FQGTGA. The CDR3 is made up of 16 amino acids. V lost 4 bases to trimming and J lost 7 bases; unmatched junction nucleotides: 14. The CDR3 spells CASSSTGGIRDGEAFF. CDR3 in DNA: TGTGCCAGCAGCTCAACAGGGGGAATACGAGACGGTGAAGCTTTCTTT. Filled out from reference TRBV7-3 and TRBJ1-1, the complete variable domain reads GAGVSQTPSNKVTEKGKYVELRCDPISGHTALYWYRQSLGQGPEFLIYFQGTGAADDSGLPNDRFFAVRPEGSVSTLKIQRTERGDSAVYLCASSSTGGIRDGEAFFGQGTRLTVV.

The chain joins TRBV4-3 to TRBJ2-7, with a possible D match to TRBD1 (5 bases). The germline V gene has CDR1 LGHNA and CDR2 YSLEER. The CDR3 has 15 amino acids. Trimming left V 1 base short and J 5 bases short, with 15 bases between. Here the CDR3 reads CASSQARAGNHEQYF. CDR3 nucleotides: TGCGCCAGCAGCCAAGCAAGAGCAGGGAACCACGAGCAGTACTTC.

The chain uses TRBV7-2 and TRBJ1-2; weak D call: TRBD1 (5 bases). V was cut by 5 bases and J by 8 bases, with 21 bases left in between. Germline V gene data show CDR1 as SGHTA and CDR2 as FQGNSA. The CDR3 contains 15 residues. In DNA form, the CDR3 reads TGTGCCAGCAGCCCCGGAGGACATCTCCAAAAGGGCTACACCTTC. Protein sequence: CASSPGGHLQKGYTF.

The chain employs TRBV27 and TRBJ2-5; possible D gene TRBD2, 6 bases. Germline CDR1 reads MNHEY; CDR2 reads SMNVEV (reference sequence). The CDR3 contains 12 residues. V gave up 6 bases and J gave up 4 bases, with 9 bases separating them. The CDR3 spells CASSHGGETQYF. As DNA, the CDR3 is TGTGCCAGCAGCCACGGGGGAGAGACCCAGTACTTC.

In its sample, this clone was seen a few times. The V call is TRBV15, the J call TRBJ2-1; TRBD2 matches at 11 bases. The V and J ends lost 1 base and 6 bases, in that order; junction bases with no gene match: 14. CDR1 is LNHNV, CDR2 YYDKDF, per germline (reference sequence). The CDR3 extends over 19 amino acids. The CDR3 coding sequence is TGTGCCACCAGCAGAGTTGCAACTAGCGGGAGAAGGTTGGGCAATGAGCAGTTCTTC. Amino acids: CATSRVATSGRRLGNEQFF.

V gene TRBV5-1 combines with J gene TRBJ2-1, with a tentative D call TRBD1 (5 bases). The V gene lost 3 bases and the J gene lost 9 bases, with 10 bases spanning the gap. Germline lookup yields CDR1 SGHRS and CDR2 YFSETQ. The length of the CDR3 is 12 residues. The CDR3 bases are TGCGCCAGCAGCTCAACAGGAACTGAGCAGTTCTTC. It is translated as CASSSTGTEQFF.

The chain couples TRBV29-1 to TRBJ1-3, with TRBD1 identical over 9 bases. The J segment lost 2 bases and the V segment lost 1 base, leaving 9 bases of the junction unmatched. The length of the CDR3 is 17 residues. Germline CDR1 is SQVTM and CDR2 is ANQGSEA. The CDR3 region is CSVEVSTGGIAGNTIYF. The CDR3 nucleotides are TGCAGCGTTGAAGTTTCGACAGGGGGAATTGCTGGAAACACCATATATTTT. The full variable domain, in which reference TRBV29-1 and TRBJ1-3 provide the parts outside the CDR3, is SAVISQKPSRDICQRGTSLTIQCQVDSQVTMMFWYRQQPGQSLTLIATANQGSEATYESGFVIDKFPISRPNLTFSTLTVSNMSPEDSSIYLCSVEVSTGGIAGNTIYFGEGSWLTVV.

The V call is TRBV7-9, the J call TRBJ1-3; D is ambiguous. Germline-derived CDR1 and CDR2 are SEHNR and FQNEAQ (reference sequence). V shed 5 bases and J shed 5 bases, with 10 bases lying between them. The CDR3 extends over 13 amino acids. CDR3 bases: TGTGCCAGCAGCCGACCCTCCCGAAACACCATATATTTT. This gives the protein CASSRPSRNTIYF.

In DNA form, the CDR3 reads TGTGCCAGCAGTGAAAGGGGGCAGTACTTC. Its translation: CASSERGQYF. The chain uses TRBV6-1 and TRBJ2-7, with D possibly being TRBD1 (5 bases). CDR1 and CDR2 (germline): MNHNS, SASEGT. The CDR3 has 10 residues. V was clipped by 2 bases and J by 9 bases, with 5 bases between them.

There are a few counts of this clone. The chain couples TRBV27 to TRBJ2-7; 8 bases map to TRBD2. From germline, CDR1 is MNHEY and CDR2 SMNVEV (reference sequence). The CDR3 runs to 15 residues. The V segment lost 2 bases and the J segment 3 bases; nucleotides outside the gene matches: 6. The CDR3: CASSLRLAGFYEQYF. In DNA form, the CDR3 reads TGTGCCAGCAGTTTACGGCTAGCGGGCTTCTACGAGCAGTACTTC.

This chain uses TRBV14 with TRBJ2-5; 12 nucleotides align to TRBD2. This CDR3 is built from 15 residues. CDR1 and CDR2 (germline): SGHDN, FVKESK. Trimming cost V 4 bases and J 5 bases; bases outside gene matches: 5. The CDR3 nucleotides read TGTGCCAGCAGCCGATCTAGCGGGAGGGAGGAGACCCAGTACTTC. Its translation: CASSRSSGREETQYF.

This chain links TRBV2 with TRBJ2-7, with TRBD1 matching 9 bases. In germline, CDR1 is SNHLY, CDR2 FYNNEI. This CDR3 region has 16 residues. The junction had 6 bases not matched to a gene; V was cut back by 2 bases and J by 1 base. CDR3 residues: CASSEIPGQGSYEQYF. CDR3 bases: TGTGCCAGCAGTGAAATTCCGGGACAGGGATCCTACGAGCAGTACTTC.

A note on this clone: Its ends do not fully match the called genes, so a read error is possible. CDR3 DNA sequence: TGTGCCAGCAGCTTAGTGATAGGCTTCACCTTC. Encoded protein: CASSLVIGFTF. The rearrangement uses TRBV7-2 and TRBJ1-2, with D hard to call. CDR1 is SGHTA and CDR2 is FQGNSA in the germline V gene. This CDR3 spans 11 amino acids.

The rearrangement joins TRBV29-1 to TRBJ2-3; 11 bases map to TRBD2. Germline lookup yields CDR1 SQVTM and CDR2 ANQGSEA. The length of the CDR3 is 13 residues. J gave up 9 bases and V 4 bases, and 6 bases lay outside the gene matches. The CDR3 coding sequence is TGCAGCGTTGGACTAGCGGGAACCGTCACGCAGTATTTT. Protein product: CSVGLAGTVTQYF.

The chain recombines TRBV7-2 with TRBJ2-1, with a weak D call TRBD2 (6 bases). V was pared by 5 bases and J by 5 bases, with 13 bases between. Germline V gives CDR1 SGHTA, CDR2 FQGNSA. The CDR3 sequence is 14 residues long. CDR3 residues: CASSVRGLNNEQFF. The DNA of the CDR3 is TGTGCCAGCAGCGTCCGGGGACTCAACAATGAGCAGTTCTTC.

The chain combines TRBV11-2 with TRBJ1-1; tentative D call: TRBD1 (5 bases). Germline assignment: CDR1 SGHAT and CDR2 FQNNGV. CDR3 length: 12 amino acids. V was trimmed by 7 bases and J by 11 bases, leaving 17 bases between them. The DNA of the CDR3 is TGTGCCAGCACCCCAAAATCCTGGGGGGCTTTCTTT. Translation gives CASTPKSWGAFF.

This chain links TRBV5-8 with TRBJ1-6; 10 bases agree with TRBD1. The length of the CDR3 is 14 residues. The trim removed 7 bases at V and 9 bases at J, leaving 7 bases unmatched. Germline values: CDR1 SGHTS, CDR2 YDEGEE. Here the CDR3 reads CASPHRDRGSPLHF. The CDR3 DNA sequence: TGTGCCAGCCCCCACCGGGACAGGGGTTCACCCCTCCACTTT.

The gene calls are TRBV7-2 and TRBJ2-3; TRBD2 matches 8 bases. Germline CDR1 is SGHTA and CDR2 is FQGNSA. This CDR3 spans 15 amino acids. The V gene end was trimmed by 0 bases and the J gene end by 4 bases; junction bases not matched to a gene: 3. CDR3 sequence (DNA): TGTGCCAGCAGCTTAGCACGGGGGGGAGCAGATACGCAGTATTTT. As protein: CASSLARGGADTQYF.

The rearrangement joins TRBV13 to TRBJ1-1, with D unclear. Germline V CDR1 and CDR2: PRHDT, FYEKMQ (reference sequence). The CDR3 runs to 15 residues. The V end lost 4 bases, the J end lost 1 base, and 13 bases lay between the germline ends. The CDR3 nucleotides are TGTGCCAGCAGCTCCTCGACCCGGGGGAACACTGAAGCTTTCTTT. Encoded protein: CASSSSTRGNTEAFF. Full variable domain (remainder filled in from reference TRBV13 and TRBJ1-1): AAGVIQSPRHLIKEKRETATLKCYPIPRHDTVYWYQQGPGQDPQFLISFYEKMQSDKGSIPDRFSAQQFSDYHSELNMSSLELGDSALYFCASSSSTRGNTEAFFGQGTRLTVV.

The CDR3 nucleotides are TGTGCCAGCAGTTTACTGGGCCAGGACGGTGACTATGGCTACACCTTC. It specifies CASSLLGQDGDYGYTF. This chain connects TRBV27 to TRBJ1-2; D is unresolved. This CDR3 contains 16 residues. The V end was cut by 2 bases, the J end by 3 bases, with 16 bases between. From germline, CDR1 is MNHEY and CDR2 SMNVEV (reference sequence).

The V and J genes are TRBV9 and TRBJ1-3; D call uncertain. CDR1 and CDR2 from the germline V gene are SGDLS and YYNGEE. The V end lost 3 bases, the J end lost 0 bases, and 7 bases lay between the germline ends. This CDR3 has 14 residues. The CDR3 sequence is CASSGRGSGNTIYF. The CDR3 coding sequence is TGTGCCAGCAGCGGCCGGGGCTCTGGAAACACCATATATTTT.